The sample holds many counts of the clone carrying this T cell receptor (beta chain). Its antigen is currently unknown. This CDR3 comprises 19 residues. CDR1 is SGHTA, CDR2 FQGNSA, per germline. The trim removed 4 bases at V and 0 bases at J, leaving 11 bases unmatched. Time point meaning: newly diagnosed GD, antithyroid drugs for less than 3 months. The TCR library was made from RNA extracted from PBMCs. The data belong to a study of regulatory T cells in long-lasting Graves disease. CDR3 regions were amplified by Arm-PCR using iRepertoire HTBI primers to build TCR beta libraries. TCRdb fed the multiplex PCR reads into MiXCR, producing one record per CDR3 protein. The data contain 250,000 to 300,000 distinct CDR3 sequences, around a sixth of them singletons. The study's findings and limits: Small sample size may have lowered accuracy.

The sample was also reused in another study, on T cells in Graves' hyperthyroidism and ophthalmopathy.

This chain connects TRBV7-2 to TRBJ2-3; 12 bases fit TRBD2. Sequenced here: peripheral blood mononuclear cells (PBMCs), sampled at new diagnosis, from a patient treated with antithyroid drugs. The sequence was obtained from a woman aged 25 to 39 with Graves disease. The CDR3 DNA reads as TGTGCCAGCAGCTCTCAGGAGCTAGCGGGGGGGCGGAGCACAGATACGCAGTATTTT. Residues: CASSSQELAGGRSTDTQYF.